This note documents a single TCR beta chain sequence. This entry is derived from a study of blood T cell repertoires in COVID-19. Turning to the study itself: The origin of the acute and convalescent COVID-19 samples was the United States, Italy and Spain. From T cells, B-cell-depleted T cells, or PBMCs came the material, which was cDNA or gDNA.

V lost 5 bases and J lost 5, with 13 bases in between. The CDR3 has 15 amino acids. The germline V gene has CDR1 LNHNV and CDR2 YYDKDF (reference sequence). Some clones are missing from TCRdb's copy, which holds only in-frame ones; the method was immunoSEQ multiplex PCR. The sample carries about 120,000 clones, approximately 80% recorded once. This TCR was recovered from a human donor in a cohort sampled during active COVID-19. This chain uses TRBV15 with TRBJ1-6, with D possibly TRBD1 on 5 matching bases. Sequences were obtained from peripheral blood. The CDR3 sequence is CATSPGGSNNSPLHF. The CDR3 region has the DNA TGTGCCACCAGCCCCGGGGGGAGCAATAATTCACCCCTCCACTTT.